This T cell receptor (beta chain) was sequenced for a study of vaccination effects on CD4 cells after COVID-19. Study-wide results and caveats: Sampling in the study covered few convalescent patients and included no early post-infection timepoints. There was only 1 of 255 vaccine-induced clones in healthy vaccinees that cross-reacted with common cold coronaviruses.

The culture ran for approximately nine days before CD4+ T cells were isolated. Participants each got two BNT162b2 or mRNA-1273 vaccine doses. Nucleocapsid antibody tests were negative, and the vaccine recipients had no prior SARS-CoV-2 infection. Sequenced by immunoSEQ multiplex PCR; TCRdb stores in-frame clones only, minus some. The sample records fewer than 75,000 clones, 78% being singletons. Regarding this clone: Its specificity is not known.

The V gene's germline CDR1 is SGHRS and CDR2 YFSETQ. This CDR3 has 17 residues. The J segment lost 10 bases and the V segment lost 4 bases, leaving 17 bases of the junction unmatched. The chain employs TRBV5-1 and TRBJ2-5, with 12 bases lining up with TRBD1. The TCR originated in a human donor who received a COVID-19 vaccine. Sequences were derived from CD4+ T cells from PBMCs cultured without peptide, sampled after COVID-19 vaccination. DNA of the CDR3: TGCGCCAGCAGCCTGAATGCATACGGGACAGGGGGCGCCGGCCAGTACTTC. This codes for CASSLNAYGTGGAGQYF.